The clone carrying this T cell receptor (beta chain) was seen a few times. The antigen remains unidentified. One junction end does not reproduce the germline sequence, and a read error may be involved. Using its own MiXCR run on the 5' RACE reads, TCRdb lists one record per CDR3 protein. The top ten clones hold around 3.1% of a sample with some 500,000 distinct CDR3 sequences, 9% to 10% of them seen once. The CDR3 sequence is 16 residues long. Per the germline V gene, CDR1 is SGHRS and CDR2 is YFSETQ. The sample originates from a study of identical twins. Study-wide findings and caveats: Monozygotic twins shared more out-of-frame TCR alpha than recombination models predicted. The degree of excess twin sharing was weaker in beta out-of-frame sequences.

These data also featured in a second study, about yellow fever vaccine responses in identical twins. From that report: Twins reportedly had a vaccine T cell response that seemed partly convergent, partly personalized.

This rearrangement joins TRBV5-1 to TRBJ2-2; 8 nucleotides line up with TRBD1. The sequence came from a woman under 30 in good health. The sample consisted of PBMCs. CDR3: CASSLEGQVNTGELFF. The DNA for the CDR3 is TGCGCCAGCAGCTTGGAGGGACAGGTCAACACCGGGGAGCTTTTTTTT.